A selection of T cell receptor beta chains follows, all from one sample in a study of blood T cell repertoires in COVID-19. TCRdb keeps only in-frame clones here, not all; method: immunoSEQ multiplex PCR. The repertoire holds under 150,000 clones, with approximately 80% as singletons. The sequenced material came from peripheral blood. These receptors were taken from a middle-aged woman with acute or convalescent COVID-19. Both conserved end residues are part of each CDR3. D genes are given only for firm matches.

j_gene | v_gene | d_gene | CDR3aa
TRBJ2-5 | TRBV7-8 | TRBD2 | CASSNSGGPGQTQYF
TRBJ1-1 | TRBV19 | NA | CASSNKGTEAFF
TRBJ2-3 | TRBV19 | TRBD1 | CASSTDRGGTDTQYF
TRBJ1-2 | TRBV11-2 | TRBD1 | CASSLVGGQGIRGYTF
TRBJ2-2 | TRBV7-7 | NA | CASSRPGTGELFF
TRBJ2-3 | TRBV18 | NA | CASSPPGASTDTQYF
TRBJ2-1 | TRBV11-3 | TRBD2 | CASSGGAGGSYNEQFF
TRBJ2-3 | TRBV7-2 | NA | CASSLLPYTDTQYF
TRBJ1-1 | TRBV30 | TRBD1 | CAWRGQGTEAFF
TRBJ2-7 | TRBV2 | TRBD1 | CASNLRGTGVEQYF
TRBJ1-5 | TRBV3-1/TRBV3-2 | TRBD1 | CASSPGTGGSRQPQHF